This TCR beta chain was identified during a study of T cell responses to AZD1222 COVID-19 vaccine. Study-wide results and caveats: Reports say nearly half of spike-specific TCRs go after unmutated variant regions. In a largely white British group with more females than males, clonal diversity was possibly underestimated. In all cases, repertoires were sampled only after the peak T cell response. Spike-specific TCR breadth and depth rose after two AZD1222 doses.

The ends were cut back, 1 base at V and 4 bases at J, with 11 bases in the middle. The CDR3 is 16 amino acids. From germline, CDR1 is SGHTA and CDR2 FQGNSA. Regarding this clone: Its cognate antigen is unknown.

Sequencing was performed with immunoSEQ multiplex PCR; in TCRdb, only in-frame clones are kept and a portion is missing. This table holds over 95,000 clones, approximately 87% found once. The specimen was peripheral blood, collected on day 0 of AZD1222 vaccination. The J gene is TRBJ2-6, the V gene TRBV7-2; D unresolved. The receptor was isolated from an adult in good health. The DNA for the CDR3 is TGTGCCAGCAGCTTAGGGGGAATGCGAGGGGCCAACGTCCTGACTTTC. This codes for CASSLGGMRGANVLTF.